The 16 T cell receptor beta chains below come from one sample, sequenced in a study of blood T cell repertoires in COVID-19. The protocol was immunoSEQ multiplex PCR, while the TCRdb copy is restricted to in-frame clones and leaves out a portion. Of 100,000 to 150,000 clones detected, 85% to 90% appear once; the ten largest clones hold approximately 3.5%. Sequenced input: peripheral blood. Receptor source: an elderly woman with COVID-19, enrolled during active disease.

The CDR3 nucleotides read TGTGCCAGCAGCCGCACAGGGAGCTCCTACAATGAGCAGTTCTTC. Encoded protein: CASSRTGSSYNEQFF. The V call is TRBV5-4, the J call TRBJ2-1; maybe TRBD1 (6 bases). This CDR3 has 15 residues. The V gene's germline CDR1 is SGHNT and CDR2 YYREEE (reference sequence). Trimming left V 4 bases short and J 0 bases short, with 11 bases between.

The chain links TRBV5-1 to TRBJ2-5; 8 bases map to TRBD1. Germline CDR1 SGHRS, CDR2 YFSETQ. V dropped 4 bases and J dropped 4; count of bases not matched to a gene: 12. The CDR3 sequence is 16 residues long. The chain's CDR3 is CASSHRRTGRLETQYF. As DNA, the CDR3 is TGCGCCAGCAGCCATCGTAGGACAGGGAGATTAGAGACCCAGTACTTC.

This sequence joins TRBV19 and TRBJ2-7; TRBD1 agrees at 10 bases. Germline CDR1 LNHDA, CDR2 SQIVND (reference sequence). The CDR3 loop spans 14 amino acids. Trimming cost V 5 bases and J 7 bases; bases outside gene matches: 8. Here the CDR3 reads CASSSGQGLWEQYF. The CDR3 nucleotides are TGTGCCAGTAGTTCGGGACAGGGGCTATGGGAGCAGTACTTC.

V usage is TRBV10-3 and J usage is TRBJ1-1; TRBD1 aligns across 9 bases. The CDR3 extends over 13 amino acids. Germline V gene lookup returns CDR1 ENHRY and CDR2 SYGVKD. With 9 bases clipped from V and 3 bases from J, the junction kept 5 bases outside the gene matches. CDR3 sequence (DNA): TGTGCCATAAAACAGGGGGCCGACACTGAAGCTTTCTTT. Protein: CAIKQGADTEAFF.

V gene TRBV9 combines with J gene TRBJ1-4; tentatively, D is TRBD1 (5 bases). The ends were cut back, 4 bases at V and 7 bases at J, with 14 bases in the middle. CDR3 size: 14 residues. Germline-derived CDR1 and CDR2 are SGDLS and YYNGEE. The CDR3 loop reads CASSFREEGEKLFF. For the CDR3, the DNA is TGTGCCAGCAGCTTCAGGGAGGAAGGTGAAAAACTGTTTTTT.

This sequence joins TRBV9 and TRBJ2-5, with 8 nucleotides matching TRBD2. The CDR3 length is 16 residues. With 3 bases clipped from V and 4 bases from J, the junction kept 11 bases outside the gene matches. Germline V gene sequence: CDR1 SGDLS, CDR2 YYNGEE. CDR3 DNA sequence: TGTGCCAGCAGCGCGGGGGGGGGACTAGGGGGAGAGACCCAGTACTTC. It yields the protein CASSAGGGLGGETQYF.

The V gene is TRBV27, the J gene TRBJ2-3; 9 bases are shared with TRBD1. V was clipped by 5 bases and J by 4 bases; unmatched bases: 13. CDR1 is MNHEY and CDR2 is SMNVEV in the germline V gene (reference sequence). CDR3 length equals 17 residues. This CDR3 reads CASSRNPRQGGADTQYF. CDR3 nucleotides: TGTGCCAGCAGTCGTAACCCTAGACAGGGGGGCGCAGATACGCAGTATTTT.

This clone is a singleton in its sample. The V call is TRBV27, the J call TRBJ1-5, with TRBD1 as a possible D gene (5 bases). Germline V gives CDR1 MNHEY, CDR2 SMNVEV (reference sequence). The V gene lost 6 bases and the J gene lost 0 bases, with 15 bases spanning the gap. The CDR3 spans 16 residues. As DNA, the CDR3 is TGTGCCAGCAGAAAATCCTGGAGGGGTAGCAATCAGCCCCAGCATTTT. Its protein product is CASRKSWRGSNQPQHF.

This clone has just a few counts. The CDR3 DNA reads TGTGCCACCAGCAGAGCGGCGGGAGGCACCTACAATGAGCAGTTCTTC. Protein sequence: CATSRAAGGTYNEQFF. V and J are TRBV15 and TRBJ2-1; 8 positions match TRBD2. The V segment lost 1 base and the J segment 2 bases; nucleotides outside the gene matches: 4. This CDR3 is built from 16 residues. The germline gives CDR1 LNHNV, CDR2 YYDKDF (reference sequence).

This chain joins TRBV18 and TRBJ2-5; 7 bases fit TRBD2. With V trimmed by 8 bases and J by 1 base, 4 bases remained unmatched. CDR3 length equals 13 residues. CDR1 is KGHSH, CDR2 LQKENI, per germline. The chain's CDR3 is CASRGGTQETQYF. In nucleotides, the CDR3 is TGTGCCAGCCGCGGGGGAACCCAAGAGACCCAGTACTTC. The variable domain in full, completed from reference TRBV18 and TRBJ2-5, reads NAGVMQNPRHLVRRRGQEARLRCSPMKGHSHVYWYRQLPEEGLKFMVYLQKENIIDESGMPKERFSAEFPKEGPSILRIQQVVRGDSAAYFCASRGGTQETQYFGPGTRLLVL.

The CDR3 loop is CASSRSGQSSYEQYF. The CDR3 DNA follows: TGTGCCTCTAGTCGGTCGGGACAGAGCTCCTACGAGCAGTACTTC. The V call is TRBV19, the J call TRBJ2-7; 7 positions agree with TRBD1. CDR1 is LNHDA and CDR2 is SQIVND in the germline V gene (reference sequence). J gave up 0 bases and V 11 bases, and 13 bases lay outside the gene matches. This CDR3 is built from 15 residues.

This chain links TRBV14 with TRBJ1-1; D is ambiguous. Germline loops: CDR1 SGHDN, CDR2 FVKESK. V was shortened by 0 bases and J by 7 bases, with 9 bases between the two germline ends. There are 13 residues in the CDR3. CDR3: CASSQDLAGEAFF. CDR3 sequence (DNA): TGTGCCAGCAGCCAAGATCTCGCAGGTGAAGCTTTCTTT. Together with reference TRBV14 and TRBJ1-1, the CDR3 gives the full variable domain: EAGVTQFPSHSVIEKGQTVTLRCDPISGHDNLYWYRRVMGKEIKFLLHFVKESKQDESGMPNNRFLAERTGGTYSTLKVQPAELEDSGVYFCASSQDLAGEAFFGQGTRLTVV.

The chain has TRBV5-1 and TRBJ2-5; 7 bases line up with TRBD1. CDR3 size: 16 residues. The germline gives CDR1 SGHRS, CDR2 YFSETQ. V trimming: 0 bases; J trimming: 1 base; junction bases outside the gene matches: 6. The CDR3 region has the DNA TGCGCCAGCAGCTTGGCGACCCGGACAGGCCAAGAGACCCAGTACTTC. It specifies CASSLATRTGQETQYF.

The chain recombines TRBV28 with TRBJ1-2, with 9 bases fitting TRBD1. Trimming cost V 5 bases and J 1 base; bases outside gene matches: 8. The CDR3 is 16 amino acids. Germline loops: CDR1 MDHEN, CDR2 SYDVKM. The CDR3 sequence is CASSTGQGSHNYGYTF. CDR3 nucleotides: TGTGCCAGCAGTACCGGACAGGGGTCTCATAACTATGGCTACACCTTC.

Concerning this clone itself: One end of the junction fails to match germline, which may point to a read error. The CDR3 loop reads CASSQDRVSGVLSDF. The CDR3 nucleotides are TGTGCCAGCAGCCAAGATCGGGTTAGCGGGGTCCTCTCAGACTTC. The chain couples TRBV3-1 (or the pseudogene TRBV3-2) to TRBJ2-7, with 8 bases aligning to TRBD2. CDR3 size: 15 residues. CDR1 is LGHDT, CDR2 YNNKEL, per germline (reference sequence).

This clone was detected once. The chain combines TRBV12-3 or TRBV12-4 with TRBJ1-5; no firm D call. V was clipped by 3 bases and J by 7 bases, with 10 bases between them. The CDR3 is 13 amino acids. The DNA for the CDR3 is TGTGCCAGCAGTTTTACTCGAGGGCAGCCCCAGCATTTT. Amino acids: CASSFTRGQPQHF.